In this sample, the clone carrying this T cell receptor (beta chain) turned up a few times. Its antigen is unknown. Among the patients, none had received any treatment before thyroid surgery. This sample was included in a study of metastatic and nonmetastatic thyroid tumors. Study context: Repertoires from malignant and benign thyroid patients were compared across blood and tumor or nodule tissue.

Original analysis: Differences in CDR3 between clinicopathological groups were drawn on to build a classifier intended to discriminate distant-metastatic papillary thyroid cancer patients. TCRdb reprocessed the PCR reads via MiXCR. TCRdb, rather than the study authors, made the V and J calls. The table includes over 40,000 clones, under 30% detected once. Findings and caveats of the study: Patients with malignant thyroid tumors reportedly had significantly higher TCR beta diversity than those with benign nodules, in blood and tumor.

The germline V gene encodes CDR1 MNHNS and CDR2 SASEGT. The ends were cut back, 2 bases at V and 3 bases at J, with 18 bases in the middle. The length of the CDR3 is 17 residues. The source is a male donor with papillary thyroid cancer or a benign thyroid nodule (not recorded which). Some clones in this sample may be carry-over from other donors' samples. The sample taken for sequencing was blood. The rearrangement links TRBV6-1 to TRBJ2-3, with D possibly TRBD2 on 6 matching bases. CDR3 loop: CASSEWAKEGWTDTQYF. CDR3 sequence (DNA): TGTGCCAGCAGTGAATGGGCCAAGGAGGGATGGACAGATACGCAGTATTTT.